This T cell receptor beta chain emerged from a study of blood T cell repertoires in COVID-19. On the study more broadly: There were acute and convalescent COVID-19 samples, and they came from the United States, Italy and Spain. T cells, B-cell-depleted T cells, or PBMCs provided the cDNA or gDNA that served as material.

Per the original methods: From reference gene primer amplification, estimates of nucleated cell counts were derived. Data came from immunoSEQ multiplex PCR; TCRdb stores just in-frame clones and leaves some out. That table gives V, J and clone size, and the DNA gave D and trimming. The sample has about 120,000 clones; over 60% are singletons. CDR1 and CDR2 (germline): KGHDR, SFDVKD. The V end was cut by 3 bases, the J end by 0 bases, with 11 bases between. The CDR3 covers 16 residues. This chain uses TRBV24-1 with TRBJ1-3, with D uncertain. The sequenced material came from peripheral blood. The receptor was isolated from a woman older than 75 with acute or convalescent COVID-19. CDR3 bases: TGTGCCACCAGTGATCCAGACGGGAACTCTGGAAACACCATATATTTT. This codes for CATSDPDGNSGNTIYF.